This T cell receptor (beta chain) emerged from a study of blood T cell repertoires in COVID-19. Looking at the study overall: The United States, Italy and Spain were the sources of the acute and convalescent COVID-19 samples. In each case, the material was cDNA or gDNA derived from T cells, B-cell-depleted T cells, or PBMCs.

Trimming took 0 bases from V and 1 from J, leaving 7 bases between them. This CDR3 is built from 14 residues. Germline V lookup: CDR1 MNHEY, CDR2 SVGAGI. How the authors handled the data: Estimates of nucleated cell counts were drawn from the amplification of reference gene primers. Using immunoSEQ multiplex PCR, the repertoire was profiled, and TCRdb retains in-frame clones only, with some absent. V, J and clone size derive from that table, while D and trimming were established from the DNA sequence. The sample yields about 190,000 clones, around 77% seen once. This chain links TRBV6-5 with TRBJ2-7, with no clear D. The sequencing input was peripheral blood. The TCR comes from a man in his fifties or sixties with active or convalescent COVID-19. The CDR3 coding sequence is TGTGCCAGCAGTTACTCGATCGGTTCCTACGAGCAGTACTTC. Translating gives CASSYSIGSYEQYF.